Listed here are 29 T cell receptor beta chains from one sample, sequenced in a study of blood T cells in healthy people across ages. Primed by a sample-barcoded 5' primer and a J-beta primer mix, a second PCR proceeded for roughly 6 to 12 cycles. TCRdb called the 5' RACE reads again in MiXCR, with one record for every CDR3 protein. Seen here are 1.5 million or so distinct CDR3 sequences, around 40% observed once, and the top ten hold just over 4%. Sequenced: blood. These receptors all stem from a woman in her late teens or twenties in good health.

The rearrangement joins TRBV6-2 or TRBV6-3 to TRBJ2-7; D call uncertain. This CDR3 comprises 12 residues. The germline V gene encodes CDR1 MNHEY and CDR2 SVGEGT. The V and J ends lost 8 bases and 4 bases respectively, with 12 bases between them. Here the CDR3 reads CASEGPSYEQYF. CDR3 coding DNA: TGTGCCAGCGAAGGACCCTCTTACGAGCAGTACTTC.

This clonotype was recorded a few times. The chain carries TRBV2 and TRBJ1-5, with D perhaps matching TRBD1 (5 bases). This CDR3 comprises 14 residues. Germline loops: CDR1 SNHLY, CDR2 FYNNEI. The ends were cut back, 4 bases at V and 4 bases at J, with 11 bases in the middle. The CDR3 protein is CASSGQGVNQPQHF. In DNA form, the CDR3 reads TGTGCCAGCAGTGGGCAGGGAGTTAATCAGCCCCAGCATTTT.

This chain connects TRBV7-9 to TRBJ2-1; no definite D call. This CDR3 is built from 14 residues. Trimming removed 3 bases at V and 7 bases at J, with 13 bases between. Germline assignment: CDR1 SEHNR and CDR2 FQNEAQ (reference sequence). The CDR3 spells CASSFGGVLNEQFF. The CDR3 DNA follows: TGTGCCAGCAGCTTCGGCGGAGTACTAAATGAGCAGTTCTTC.

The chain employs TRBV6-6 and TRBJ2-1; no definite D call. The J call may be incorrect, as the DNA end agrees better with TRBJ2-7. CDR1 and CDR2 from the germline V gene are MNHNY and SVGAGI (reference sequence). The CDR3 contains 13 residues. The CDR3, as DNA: TGTGCCAGCAGCGCCCTCGGCGACAATGAGCAGTACTTC. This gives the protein CASSALGDNEQYF.

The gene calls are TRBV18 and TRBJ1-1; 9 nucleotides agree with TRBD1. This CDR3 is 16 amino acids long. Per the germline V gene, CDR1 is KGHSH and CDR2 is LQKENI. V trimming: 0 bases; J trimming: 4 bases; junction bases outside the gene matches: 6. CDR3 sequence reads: CASSPPRTGVGTEAFF. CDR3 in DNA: TGTGCCAGCTCACCACCCAGGACAGGGGTTGGCACTGAAGCTTTCTTT.

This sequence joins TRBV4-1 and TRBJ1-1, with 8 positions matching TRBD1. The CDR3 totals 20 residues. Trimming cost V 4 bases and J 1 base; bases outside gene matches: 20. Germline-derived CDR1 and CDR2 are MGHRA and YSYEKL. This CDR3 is CASSLYRIGAGGNGNTEAFF. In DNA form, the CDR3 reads TGCGCCAGCAGCCTATACAGAATAGGGGCAGGGGGCAACGGGAACACTGAAGCTTTCTTT.

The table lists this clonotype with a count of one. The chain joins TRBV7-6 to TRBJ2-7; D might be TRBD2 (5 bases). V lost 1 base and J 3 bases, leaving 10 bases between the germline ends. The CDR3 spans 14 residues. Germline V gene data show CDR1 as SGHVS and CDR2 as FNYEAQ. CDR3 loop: CASSLGGFLYEQYF. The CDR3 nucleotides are TGTGCCAGCAGCTTAGGCGGGTTTCTCTACGAGCAGTACTTC.

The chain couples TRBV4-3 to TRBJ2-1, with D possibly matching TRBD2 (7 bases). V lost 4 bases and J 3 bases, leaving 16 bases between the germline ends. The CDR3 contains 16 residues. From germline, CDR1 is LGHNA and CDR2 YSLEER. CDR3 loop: CASSLLRGGGYNEQFF. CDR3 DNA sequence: TGCGCCAGCAGCCTCCTAAGAGGGGGGGGCTACAATGAGCAGTTCTTC.

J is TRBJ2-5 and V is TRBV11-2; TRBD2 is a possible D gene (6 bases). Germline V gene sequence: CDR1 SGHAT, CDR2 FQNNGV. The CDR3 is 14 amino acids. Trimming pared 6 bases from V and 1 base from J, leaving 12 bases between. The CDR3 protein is CASRSRDFQETQYF. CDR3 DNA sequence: TGTGCCAGCAGAAGCCGGGACTTCCAAGAGACCCAGTACTTC.

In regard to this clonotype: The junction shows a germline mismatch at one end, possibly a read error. The CDR3 region has the DNA TGTGCCAGCAGCTTAGTGGCGCCGAACTGTGGCTACACCTTC. This gives the protein CASSLVAPNCGYTF. This chain uses TRBV7-2 with TRBJ1-2; D uncertain. This CDR3 comprises 14 residues. The germline V gene has CDR1 SGHTA and CDR2 FQGNSA.

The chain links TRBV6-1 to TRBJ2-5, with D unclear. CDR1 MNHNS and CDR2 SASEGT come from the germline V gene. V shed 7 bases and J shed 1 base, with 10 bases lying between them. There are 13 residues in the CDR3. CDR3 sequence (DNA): TGTGCCAGCATTCTTTATTCCCAAGAGACCCAGTACTTC. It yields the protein CASILYSQETQYF.

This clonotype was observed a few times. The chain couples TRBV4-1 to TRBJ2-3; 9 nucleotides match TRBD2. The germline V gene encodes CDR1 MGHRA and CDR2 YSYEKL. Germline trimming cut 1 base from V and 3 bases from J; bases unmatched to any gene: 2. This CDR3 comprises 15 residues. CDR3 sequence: CASSQVSGRTDTQYF. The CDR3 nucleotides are TGCGCCAGCAGCCAAGTGAGCGGGAGGACAGATACGCAGTATTTT.

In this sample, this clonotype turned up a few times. CDR3 DNA sequence: TGTGCCAGCAGTGAGGGCTGGGGGTTAAGCTACGAGCAGTACTTC. It translates to CASSEGWGLSYEQYF. The gene calls are TRBV6-1 and TRBJ2-7; D assignment may be TRBD1 or TRBD2 (5 bases each). Trimming shortened V by 3 bases and J by 3 bases, and 15 bases separated the two germline ends. From germline, CDR1 is MNHNS and CDR2 SASEGT. The CDR3 is 15 residues long.

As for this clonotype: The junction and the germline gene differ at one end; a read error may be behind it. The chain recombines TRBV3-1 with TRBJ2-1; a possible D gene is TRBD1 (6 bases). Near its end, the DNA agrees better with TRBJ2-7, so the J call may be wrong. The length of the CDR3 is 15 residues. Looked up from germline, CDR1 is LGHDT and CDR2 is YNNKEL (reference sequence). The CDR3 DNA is TGTACCAGCAGCCAAGGTATACAGGGTCTACGGGAGCAGTACTTC. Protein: CTSSQGIQGLREQYF.

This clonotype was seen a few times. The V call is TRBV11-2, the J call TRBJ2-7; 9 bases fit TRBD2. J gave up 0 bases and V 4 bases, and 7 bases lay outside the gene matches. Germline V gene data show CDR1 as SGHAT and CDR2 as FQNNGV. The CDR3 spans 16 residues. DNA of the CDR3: TGTGCCAGCAGCTCCCTTCGACTAGCGGCCTCCTACGAGCAGTACTTC. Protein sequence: CASSSLRLAASYEQYF.

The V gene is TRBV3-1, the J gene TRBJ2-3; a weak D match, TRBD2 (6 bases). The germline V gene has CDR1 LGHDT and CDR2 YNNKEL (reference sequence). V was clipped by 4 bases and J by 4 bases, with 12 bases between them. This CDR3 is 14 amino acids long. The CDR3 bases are TGTGCCAGCAGCCCTCTAGCGAAGTCAGATACGCAGTATTTT. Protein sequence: CASSPLAKSDTQYF.

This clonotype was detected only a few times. The CDR3 bases are TGTGCCTGGAGTGGTCTAGTTAGTGAGCAGTTCTTC. Amino acids: CAWSGLVSEQFF. This sequence joins TRBV30 and TRBJ2-1, with unresolved D. The ends were cut back, 1 base at V and 9 bases at J, with 10 bases in the middle. The CDR3 runs 12 residues. Germline-derived CDR1 and CDR2 are GTSNPN and SVGIG (reference sequence).

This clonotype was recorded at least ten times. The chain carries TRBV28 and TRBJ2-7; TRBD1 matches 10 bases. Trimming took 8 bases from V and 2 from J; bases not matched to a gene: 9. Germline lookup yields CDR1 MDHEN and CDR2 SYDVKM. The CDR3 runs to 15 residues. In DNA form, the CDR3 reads TGTGCCAGCCGCCTCCGGACAGGGGGAACCTACGAGCAGTACTTC. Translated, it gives CASRLRTGGTYEQYF.

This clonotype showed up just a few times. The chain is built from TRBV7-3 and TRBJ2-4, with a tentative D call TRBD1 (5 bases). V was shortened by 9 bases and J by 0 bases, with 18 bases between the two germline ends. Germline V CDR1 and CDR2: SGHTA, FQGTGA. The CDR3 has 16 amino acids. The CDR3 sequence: CARTGEPSLAKNIQYF. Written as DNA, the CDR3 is TGTGCCAGAACAGGCGAACCCTCACTAGCCAAAAACATTCAGTACTTC.

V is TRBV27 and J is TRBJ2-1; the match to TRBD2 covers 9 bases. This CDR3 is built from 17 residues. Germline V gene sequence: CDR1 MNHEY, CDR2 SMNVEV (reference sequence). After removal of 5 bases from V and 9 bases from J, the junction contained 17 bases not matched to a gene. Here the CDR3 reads CASSHLTRGGPGGEQFF. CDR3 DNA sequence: TGTGCCAGCAGTCACCTCACGCGGGGGGGCCCAGGAGGTGAGCAGTTCTTC.

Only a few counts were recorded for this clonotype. The CDR3 DNA follows: TGTGCCAGCAACCTCGGGCAGGGGGCGTTCGGCTACACCTTC. Encoded protein: CASNLGQGAFGYTF. V gene TRBV7-2 combines with J gene TRBJ1-2, with 8 nucleotides matching TRBD1. Germline lookup yields CDR1 SGHTA and CDR2 FQGNSA. The ends lost 7 bases at V and 8 bases at J; junction bases unmatched: 12. CDR3 length: 14 residues.

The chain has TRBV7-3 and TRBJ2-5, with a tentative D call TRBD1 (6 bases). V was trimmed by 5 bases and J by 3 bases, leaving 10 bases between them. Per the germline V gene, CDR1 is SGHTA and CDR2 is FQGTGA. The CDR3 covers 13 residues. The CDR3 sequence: CASSLWDKETQYF. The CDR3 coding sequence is TGTGCCAGCAGCCTATGGGACAAAGAGACCCAGTACTTC.

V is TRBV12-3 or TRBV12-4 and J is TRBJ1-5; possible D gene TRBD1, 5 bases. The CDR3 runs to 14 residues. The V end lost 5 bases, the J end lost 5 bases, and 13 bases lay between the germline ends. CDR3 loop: CASSTRVLYQPQHF. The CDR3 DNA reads TGTGCCAGCAGTACCAGGGTCCTTTATCAGCCCCAGCATTTT.

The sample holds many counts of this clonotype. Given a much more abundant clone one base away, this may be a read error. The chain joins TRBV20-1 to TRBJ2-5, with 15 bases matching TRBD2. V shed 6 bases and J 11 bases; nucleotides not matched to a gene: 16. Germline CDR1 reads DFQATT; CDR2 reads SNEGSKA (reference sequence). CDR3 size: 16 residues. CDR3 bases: TGCAGTGCAGATGGGGGACTAGCGGGAGGAGTCGATGAGCAGTACTTC. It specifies CSADGGLAGGVDEQYF.

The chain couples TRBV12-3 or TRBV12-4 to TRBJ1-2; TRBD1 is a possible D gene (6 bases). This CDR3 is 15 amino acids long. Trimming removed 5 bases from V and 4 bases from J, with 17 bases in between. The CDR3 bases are TGTGCCAGCAGTCCCCTAACAGGGAGCGTCTATGGCTACACCTTC. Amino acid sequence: CASSPLTGSVYGYTF.

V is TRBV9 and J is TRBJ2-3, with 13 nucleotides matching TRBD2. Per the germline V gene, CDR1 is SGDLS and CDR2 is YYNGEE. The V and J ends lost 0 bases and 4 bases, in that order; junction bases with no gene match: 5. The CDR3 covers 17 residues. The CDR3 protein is CASSVVGLAGVPDTQYF. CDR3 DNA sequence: TGTGCCAGCAGCGTAGTAGGACTAGCGGGAGTTCCAGATACGCAGTATTTT.

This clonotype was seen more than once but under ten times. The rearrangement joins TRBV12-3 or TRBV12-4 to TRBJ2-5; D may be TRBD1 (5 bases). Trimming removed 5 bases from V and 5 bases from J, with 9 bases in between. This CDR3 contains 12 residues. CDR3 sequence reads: CASSPHRETQYF. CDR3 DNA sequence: TGTGCCAGCAGTCCCCACAGGGAGACCCAGTACTTC.

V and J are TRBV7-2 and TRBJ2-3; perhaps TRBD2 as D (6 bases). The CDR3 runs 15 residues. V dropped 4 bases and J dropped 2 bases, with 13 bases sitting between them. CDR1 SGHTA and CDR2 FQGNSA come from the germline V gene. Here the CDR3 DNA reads TGTGCCAGCAGCTCCGGGACTTATACCACAGATACGCAGTATTTT. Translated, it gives CASSSGTYTTDTQYF.

DNA for the CDR3: TGCAGTGCTAGAGATCGACGGACTGGAGGAGAGACCCAGTACTTC. Translation: CSARDRRTGGETQYF. This rearrangement joins TRBV20-1 to TRBJ2-5, with a weak D call TRBD2 (5 bases). In germline, CDR1 is DFQATT, CDR2 SNEGSKA (reference sequence). V was clipped by 0 bases and J by 4 bases, with 15 bases between them. The CDR3 loop spans 15 amino acids.